The clone carrying this T cell receptor beta chain has only a few counts. Its antigen is not known. These data come from a study of identical twins. Broader study findings: Fewer insertions characterized abundant cord blood beta clonotypes, whereas memory repertoires showed none.

A template switching step contributed a universal primer site, while unique molecular identifiers were present in the cDNA. TCRdb ran MiXCR on the 5' RACE reads and lists one entry per CDR3 protein. The data contain hundreds of thousands of distinct CDR3 sequences, approximately 13% of them singletons. CDR3 length: 14 amino acids. In germline, CDR1 is ENHRY, CDR2 SYGVKD. The trim removed 2 bases at V and 5 bases at J, leaving 4 bases unmatched. These records were also assigned to another study, of yellow fever vaccine responses in identical twins.

The V gene is TRBV10-3, the J gene TRBJ1-1; 8 bases are shared with TRBD1. The sequencing sample was made of PBMCs. The clonotype comes from a young woman in good health. Written as DNA, the CDR3 is TGTGCCATCAGTGAGGGCAGGGGGCGAACTGAAGCTTTCTTT. It codes for CAISEGRGRTEAFF.